This TCR beta chain is from a study of T cell responses to AZD1222 COVID-19 vaccine. Overall study findings and caveats: Close to half of spike-specific TCRs reportedly recognize unmutated variant regions. Spike-specific TCR breadth and depth both grew after two AZD1222 doses.

The CDR3 has 14 residues. CDR1 and CDR2 from the germline V gene are MNHEY and SMNVEV (reference sequence). V lost 2 bases, J lost 3 bases, and 11 bases lay in between. With respect to this clone: What it binds is unknown. This sample also contains other DNA sequences that code for the same CDR3.

The assay was immunoSEQ multiplex PCR, and TCRdb's table has in-frame clones only and misses some. The sample lists over 120,000 clones, around 85% seen once, with around 7.8% in the top ten. This receptor was taken from an adult in good health. This sequence joins TRBV27 and TRBJ2-7; no definite D call. The sequencing here drew on peripheral blood, taken on day 0 of AZD1222 vaccination. Here the CDR3 reads CASSLRQSSYEQYF. CDR3 DNA: TGTGCCAGCAGTTTACGCCAATCGAGCTACGAGCAGTACTTC.